Following are 30 T cell receptor beta chains from one sample sequenced in a study of CD4+ T cells in melanoma (dated by TCRdb to between 2021 and 2024). The method was the immunoSEQ multiplex PCR assay. Held by TCRdb, this immuneACCESS table contains in-frame sequences only and omits some clones. Under half of the omission traces to an unresolved V gene where checked; the cause of the rest is unknown. A total of more than 90,000 clones appear in this sample, approximately 92% of them only once. Around 3% of the sample lies in the top ten. Sequencing used peripheral blood. Receptors originate from a human donor with melanoma.

V gene TRBV4-2 combines with J gene TRBJ2-7; either TRBD1 or TRBD2 may supply D (5 bases each). CDR1 is LGHNA and CDR2 is YNFKEQ in the germline V gene. The CDR3 has 17 residues. V lost 1 base, J lost 3 bases, and 19 bases lay in between. The CDR3 nucleotides are TGTGCCAGCAGCCAAGGGAGTATCAGGGACGAAAACTACGAGCAGTACTTC. Translation gives CASSQGSIRDENYEQYF.

The chain links TRBV5-5 to TRBJ1-3; D unresolved. This CDR3 has 15 residues. Trimming took off 0 bases at V and 0 bases at J, with 7 bases between the two ends. The germline V gene has CDR1 SGHKS and CDR2 YYEKEE (reference sequence). The DNA of the CDR3 is TGTGCCAGCAGCTTGGGTCCTTACTCTGGAAACACCATATATTTT. Translated: CASSLGPYSGNTIYF.

The chain couples TRBV6-5 to TRBJ2-7; weak D call: TRBD1 (6 bases). Germline V lookup: CDR1 MNHEY, CDR2 SVGAGI. This CDR3 contains 12 residues. V lost 5 bases to trimming and J lost 4 bases, with 9 bases between them. DNA of the CDR3: TGTGCCAGCAGTCCCAGGGGATACGAGCAGTACTTC. Its protein is CASSPRGYEQYF.

The rearrangement joins TRBV28 to TRBJ2-7; D unresolved. Germline lookup yields CDR1 MDHEN and CDR2 SYDVKM. CDR3 length: 16 amino acids. The germline V and J ends were trimmed by 6 bases and 0 bases, with 18 bases remaining between them. CDR3 amino acids: CASRSFQAPFSYEQYF. The CDR3 nucleotides read TGTGCCAGCAGATCTTTTCAGGCCCCCTTCTCCTACGAGCAGTACTTC. The whole variable domain, filled in from reference TRBV28 and TRBJ2-7, reads DVKVTQSSRYLVKRTGEKVFLECVQDMDHENMFWYRQDPGLGLRLIYFSYDVKMKEKGDIPEGYSVSREKKERFSLILESASTNQTSMYLCASRSFQAPFSYEQYFGPGTRLTVT.

This chain joins TRBV18 and TRBJ1-1; the D is unclear. Germline CDR1 reads KGHSH; CDR2 reads LQKENI. Trimming stripped 5 bases from V and 3 bases from J, with 13 bases between. The CDR3 sequence is 14 residues long. DNA for the CDR3: TGTGCCAGCTCAGAATGGGTTATCGACACTGAAGCTTTCTTT. Protein sequence: CASSEWVIDTEAFF.

There are a few counts of this clone. The V and J genes are TRBV5-1 and TRBJ2-1, with 7 nucleotides matching TRBD2. Germline CDR1 is SGHRS and CDR2 is YFSETQ. This CDR3 contains 15 residues. Trimming took 0 bases from V and 6 from J; bases not matched to a gene: 6. The CDR3 coding sequence is TGCGCCAGCAGCTTGGGTGGGACTACCCCCAATGAGCAGTTCTTC. Its translation is CASSLGGTTPNEQFF.

The V call is TRBV28, the J call TRBJ1-6; tentatively, D is TRBD1 (6 bases). The germline CDR1 and CDR2 sequences are MDHEN and SYDVKM. The CDR3 is 15 residues long. V was cut by 8 bases and J by 7 bases, with 18 bases left in between. As DNA, the CDR3 is TGTGCCAGCGGGAGGGGGGGAATGAGGAATTCACCCCTCCACTTT. Residues: CASGRGGMRNSPLHF.

This chain connects TRBV20-1 to TRBJ2-7; D not certain. The CDR3 contains 11 residues. V was cut by 0 bases and J by 6 bases, with 6 bases left in between. The germline V gene has CDR1 DFQATT and CDR2 SNEGSKA (reference sequence). CDR3 bases: TGCAGTGCTAGAGATCTTAGCGAGCAGTACTTC. Protein: CSARDLSEQYF.

The J gene is TRBJ1-3, the V gene TRBV29-1, with D hard to call. Germline V CDR1 and CDR2: SQVTM, ANQGSEA. This CDR3 comprises 12 residues. V dropped 7 bases and J dropped 2 bases, with 9 bases sitting between them. Here the CDR3 DNA reads TGCAGCGCAACGCGGACTGGAAACACCATATATTTT. As protein: CSATRTGNTIYF.

This clone was observed once. This chain's CDR3 is CASSDAAGTGVAGKRTEAFF. DNA of the CDR3: TGTGCCAGCAGTGATGCTGCCGGGACAGGGGTCGCCGGTAAGCGCACTGAAGCTTTCTTT. V usage is TRBV6-1 and J usage is TRBJ1-1; 10 bases agree with TRBD1. The CDR3 has 20 residues. V trimming: 3 bases; J trimming: 4 bases; junction bases outside the gene matches: 20. CDR1 and CDR2 (germline): MNHNS, SASEGT.

The rearrangement uses TRBV5-4 and TRBJ2-7; no firm D call. Trimming removed 1 base at V and 5 bases at J, with 16 bases between. Germline CDR1 SGHNT, CDR2 YYREEE (reference sequence). The CDR3 runs to 15 residues. The chain's CDR3 is CASSLLLGQVNEQYF. The DNA of the CDR3 is TGTGCCAGCAGCTTGCTTTTGGGTCAGGTCAACGAGCAGTACTTC.

This chain uses TRBV19 with TRBJ1-1, with D unclear. The germline V and J ends were trimmed by 3 bases and 1 base, with 9 bases remaining between them. The germline gives CDR1 LNHDA, CDR2 SQIVND (reference sequence). This CDR3 has 14 residues. The chain's CDR3 is CASSIPRANTEAFF. The DNA of the CDR3 is TGTGCCAGTAGTATTCCGCGGGCGAACACTGAAGCTTTCTTT.

The rearrangement uses TRBV9 and TRBJ2-3; 12 nucleotides line up with TRBD2. Losses at the gene ends were 4 bases for V and 2 bases for J; bases not matched to a gene: 2. CDR1 and CDR2 from the germline V gene are SGDLS and YYNGEE. This CDR3 has 15 residues. DNA of the CDR3: TGTGCCAGCAGCCCTAGCGGGAGGGCCACAGATACGCAGTATTTT. Translated: CASSPSGRATDTQYF.

The chain has TRBV4-1 and TRBJ1-3, with 7 bases that match TRBD1. The CDR3 extends over 15 amino acids. Germline-derived CDR1 and CDR2 are MGHRA and YSYEKL. The junction had 9 bases not matched to a gene; V was cut back by 6 bases and J by 4 bases. The CDR3 bases are TGCGCCAGCAGACCGGGACAGCGGATGGGAAACACCATATATTTT. This codes for CASRPGQRMGNTIYF.

The rearrangement joins TRBV5-1 to TRBJ1-2; D is undetermined. V was trimmed by 4 bases and J by 2 bases, leaving 15 bases between them. The germline V gene has CDR1 SGHRS and CDR2 YFSETQ. This CDR3 contains 15 residues. CDR3 residues: CASSAAGPANYGYTF. CDR3 coding DNA: TGCGCCAGCAGCGCCGCCGGGCCAGCGAACTATGGCTACACCTTC.

This chain uses TRBV29-1 with TRBJ2-5; 12 bases are a match to TRBD2. V was clipped by 7 bases and J by 5 bases; unmatched bases: 5. The CDR3 extends over 13 amino acids. CDR1 and CDR2 from the germline V gene are SQVTM and ANQGSEA. The CDR3 sequence is CSGRLAGVETQYF. The CDR3, as DNA: TGCAGCGGTCGACTAGCGGGAGTCGAGACCCAGTACTTC.

As DNA, the CDR3 is TGTGCCAGCAGCCGAGGACAGAGCAATCAGCCCCAGCATTTT. Residues: CASSRGQSNQPQHF. The gene calls are TRBV7-2 and TRBJ1-5, with D perhaps matching TRBD1 (6 bases). The V end lost 5 bases, the J end lost 1 base, and 9 bases lay between the germline ends. CDR1 SGHTA and CDR2 FQGNSA come from the germline V gene. CDR3 length: 14 amino acids.

This chain joins TRBV27 and TRBJ2-3; D possibly corresponds to TRBD2 (6 bases). Germline V gene data show CDR1 as MNHEY and CDR2 as SMNVEV (reference sequence). With 8 bases removed from V and 3 bases from J, the gap between germline ends came to 12 bases. The CDR3 is made up of 13 amino acids. CDR3 bases: TGTGCCAGCGGCACCGGGACTACAGATACGCAGTATTTT. Its protein product is CASGTGTTDTQYF.

This chain joins TRBV7-9 and TRBJ1-4, with TRBD1 as a possible D gene (5 bases). V was pared by 5 bases and J by 7 bases, with 11 bases between. CDR1 SEHNR and CDR2 FQNEAQ come from the germline V gene (reference sequence). The CDR3 runs to 13 residues. CDR3 in DNA: TGTGCCAGCAGCCCCATGGGGGGTGAAAAACTGTTTTTT. Its protein product is CASSPMGGEKLFF. Full variable domain (remainder filled in from reference TRBV7-9 and TRBJ1-4): DTGVSQNPRHKITKRGQNVTFRCDPISEHNRLYWYRQTLGQGPEFLTYFQNEAQLEKSRLLSDRFSAERPKGSFSTLEIQRTEQGDSAMYLCASSPMGGEKLFFGSGTQLSVL.

The chain uses TRBV7-2 and TRBJ2-4; D not resolved. The length of the CDR3 is 12 residues. The germline V and J ends were trimmed by 5 bases and 6 bases, with 8 bases remaining between them. CDR1 is SGHTA and CDR2 is FQGNSA in the germline V gene. CDR3 nucleotides: TGTGCCAGCAGCCTACCGGGAAACATTCAGTACTTC. Protein sequence: CASSLPGNIQYF.

In this sample, this clone turned up once. The CDR3 DNA reads as TGCGCCAGCAGCTTTCAGGTCTCTGGGGCCAACGTCCTGACTTTC. Translated, it gives CASSFQVSGANVLTF. The J gene is TRBJ2-6, the V gene TRBV5-1; D ambiguous. From germline, CDR1 is SGHRS and CDR2 YFSETQ. V shed 2 bases and J shed 0 bases, with 6 bases lying between them. The CDR3 extends over 15 amino acids.

The rearrangement joins TRBV6-1 to TRBJ2-1; TRBD1 aligns across 12 bases. Germline CDR1 reads MNHNS; CDR2 reads SASEGT. With 6 bases clipped from V and 8 bases from J, the junction kept 2 bases outside the gene matches. The CDR3 is made up of 13 amino acids. DNA of the CDR3: TGTGCCAGCAGGGGACAGGGGGCCCATGAGCAGTTCTTC. Protein: CASRGQGAHEQFF.

The sample holds one count of this clone. This chain connects TRBV29-1 to TRBJ1-3, with 9 bases identical to TRBD1. J was trimmed by 3 bases and V by 7 bases; bases with no gene match: 16. Germline V gene lookup returns CDR1 SQVTM and CDR2 ANQGSEA. The CDR3 sequence is 17 residues long. The CDR3 reads CSAGPGQGRGGGNTIYF. In DNA form, the CDR3 reads TGCAGCGCCGGACCGGGACAGGGCCGGGGGGGTGGAAACACCATATATTTT.

This sequence joins TRBV25-1 and TRBJ1-1; D call uncertain. The CDR3 totals 12 residues. With 8 bases removed from V and 1 base from J, the gap between germline ends came to 8 bases. Germline V CDR1 and CDR2: MGHDK, SYGVNS. The CDR3 sequence is CASGRANTEAFF. As DNA, the CDR3 is TGTGCCAGCGGACGGGCGAACACTGAAGCTTTCTTT.

The chain is built from TRBV18 and TRBJ2-7; no clear D gene. Germline V gene data show CDR1 as KGHSH and CDR2 as LQKENI. Trimming cost V 0 bases and J 2 bases, with 8 bases left between them. This CDR3 contains 14 residues. The CDR3 protein is CASSPPETTYEQYF. The CDR3, as DNA: TGTGCCAGCTCACCACCGGAGACAACCTACGAGCAGTACTTC. Together with reference TRBV18 and TRBJ2-7, the CDR3 gives the full variable domain: NAGVMQNPRHLVRRRGQEARLRCSPMKGHSHVYWYRQLPEEGLKFMVYLQKENIIDESGMPKERFSAEFPKEGPSILRIQQVVRGDSAAYFCASSPPETTYEQYFGPGTRLTVT.

This chain joins TRBV2 and TRBJ2-7; 8 bases fit TRBD1. CDR1 is SNHLY and CDR2 is FYNNEI in the germline V gene. After removal of 8 bases from V and 2 bases from J, the junction contained 5 bases not matched to a gene. This CDR3 has 13 amino acids. The CDR3: CASGQGRTYEQYF. The CDR3 bases are TGTGCCAGCGGACAGGGTCGAACCTACGAGCAGTACTTC.

The chain recombines TRBV28 with TRBJ1-5; 8 bases are a match to TRBD1. Germline lookup yields CDR1 MDHEN and CDR2 SYDVKM. The CDR3 length is 14 residues. The V gene end was trimmed by 6 bases and the J gene end by 5 bases; junction bases not matched to a gene: 6. The CDR3 loop reads CASSPGQAYQPQHF. In DNA form, the CDR3 reads TGTGCCAGCAGCCCGGGACAGGCCTATCAGCCCCAGCATTTT.

This rearrangement joins TRBV28 to TRBJ2-5; 9 bases align to TRBD1. This CDR3 region has 16 residues. The ends lost 6 bases at V and 1 base at J; junction bases unmatched: 9. Germline V gene data show CDR1 as MDHEN and CDR2 as SYDVKM. CDR3 bases: TGTGCCAGCAGGGGACAGGGATTGGGGTTCCAAGAGACCCAGTACTTC. Translating gives CASRGQGLGFQETQYF. The full variable domain, its missing parts supplied by reference TRBV28 and TRBJ2-5, is DVKVTQSSRYLVKRTGEKVFLECVQDMDHENMFWYRQDPGLGLRLIYFSYDVKMKEKGDIPEGYSVSREKKERFSLILESASTNQTSMYLCASRGQGLGFQETQYFGPGTRLLVL.

V is TRBV7-3 and J is TRBJ2-1, with a possible D match to TRBD1 (5 bases). Germline loops: CDR1 SGHTA, CDR2 FQGTGA. With 1 base removed from V and 0 bases from J, the gap between germline ends came to 10 bases. The CDR3 is 16 residues long. This CDR3 is CASSLMTASSYNEQFF. The CDR3 DNA reads TGTGCCAGCAGCTTAATGACAGCCAGCTCCTACAATGAGCAGTTCTTC.

The genes are TRBV9 and TRBJ2-7; TRBD1 matches 9 bases. The germline CDR1 and CDR2 sequences are SGDLS and YYNGEE. There are 15 residues in the CDR3. V lost 0 bases, J lost 4 bases, and 5 bases stayed unmatched. Here the CDR3 reads CASSVGRGQGYEQYF. In nucleotides, the CDR3 is TGTGCCAGCAGCGTAGGTCGCGGACAGGGGTACGAGCAGTACTTC.